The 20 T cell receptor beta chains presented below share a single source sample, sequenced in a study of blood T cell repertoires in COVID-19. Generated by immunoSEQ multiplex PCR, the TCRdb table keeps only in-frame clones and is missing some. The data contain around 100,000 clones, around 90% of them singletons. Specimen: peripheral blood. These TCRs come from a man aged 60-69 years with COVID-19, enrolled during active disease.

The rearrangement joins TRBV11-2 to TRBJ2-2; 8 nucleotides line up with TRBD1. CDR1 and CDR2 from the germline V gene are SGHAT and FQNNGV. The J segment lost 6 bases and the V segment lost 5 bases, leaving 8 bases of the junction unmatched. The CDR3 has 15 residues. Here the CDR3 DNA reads TGTGCCAGCAGCCCCGGACAGGGCCGCGCCGGGGAGCTGTTTTTT. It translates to CASSPGQGRAGELFF. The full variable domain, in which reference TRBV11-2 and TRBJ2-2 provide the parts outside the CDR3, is EAGVAQSPRYKIIEKRQSVAFWCNPISGHATLYWYQQILGQGPKLLIQFQNNGVVDDSQLPKDRFSAERLKGVDSTLKIQPAKLEDSAVYLCASSPGQGRAGELFFGEGSRLTVL.

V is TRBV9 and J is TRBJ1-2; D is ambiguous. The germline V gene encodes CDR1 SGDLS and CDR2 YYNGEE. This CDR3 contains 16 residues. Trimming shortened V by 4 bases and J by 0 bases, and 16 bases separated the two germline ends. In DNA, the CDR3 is TGTGCCAGCAGCCCCCGCGAGGAGATAACTAACTATGGCTACACCTTC. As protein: CASSPREEITNYGYTF.

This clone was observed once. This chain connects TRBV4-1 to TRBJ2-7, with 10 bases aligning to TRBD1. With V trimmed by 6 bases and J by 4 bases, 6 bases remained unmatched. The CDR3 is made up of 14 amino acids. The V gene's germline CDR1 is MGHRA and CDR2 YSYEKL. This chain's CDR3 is CASSRDRGRYEQYF. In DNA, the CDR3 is TGCGCCAGCAGTCGGGACAGGGGAAGGTACGAGCAGTACTTC.

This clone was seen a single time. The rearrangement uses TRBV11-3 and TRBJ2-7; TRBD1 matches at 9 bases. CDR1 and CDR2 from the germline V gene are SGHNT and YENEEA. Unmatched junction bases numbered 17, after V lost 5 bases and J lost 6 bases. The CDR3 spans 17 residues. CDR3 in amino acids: CASSGGTGWRTLREQYF. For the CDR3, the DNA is TGTGCCAGCAGCGGGGGGACAGGGTGGAGGACCTTGCGCGAGCAGTACTTC.

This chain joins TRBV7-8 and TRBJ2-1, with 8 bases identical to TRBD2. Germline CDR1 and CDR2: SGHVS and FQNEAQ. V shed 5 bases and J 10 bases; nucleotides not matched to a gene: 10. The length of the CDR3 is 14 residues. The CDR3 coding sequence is TGTGCCAGCAGCCCCTTGGGGGCGGGAGGCGAGCAGTTCTTC. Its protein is CASSPLGAGGEQFF. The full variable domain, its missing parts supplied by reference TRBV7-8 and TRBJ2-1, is GAGVSQSPRYKVAKRGQDVALRCDPISGHVSLFWYQQALGQGPEFLTYFQNEAQLDKSGLPSDRFFAERPEGSVSTLKIQRTQQEDSAVYLCASSPLGAGGEQFFGPGTRLTVL.

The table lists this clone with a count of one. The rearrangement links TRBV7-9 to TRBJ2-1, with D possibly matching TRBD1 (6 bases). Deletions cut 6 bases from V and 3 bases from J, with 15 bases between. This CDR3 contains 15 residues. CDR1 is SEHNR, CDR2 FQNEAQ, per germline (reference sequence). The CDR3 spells CASSVDGGIYNEQFF. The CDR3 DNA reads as TGTGCCAGCAGTGTAGATGGGGGCATCTACAATGAGCAGTTCTTC.

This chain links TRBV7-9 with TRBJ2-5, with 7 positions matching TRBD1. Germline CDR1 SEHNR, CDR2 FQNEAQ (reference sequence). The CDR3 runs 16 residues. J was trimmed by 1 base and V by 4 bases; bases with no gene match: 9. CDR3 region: CASSSIGTAIQETQYF. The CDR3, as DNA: TGTGCCAGCAGCTCGATCGGGACAGCTATCCAAGAGACCCAGTACTTC.

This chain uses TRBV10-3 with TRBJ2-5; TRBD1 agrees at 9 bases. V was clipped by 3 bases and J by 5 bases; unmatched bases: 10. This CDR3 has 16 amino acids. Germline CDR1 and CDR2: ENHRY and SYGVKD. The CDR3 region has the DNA TGTGCCATCAGTGACCGAGGACAGGGGCGCGTGGAGACCCAGTACTTC. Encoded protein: CAISDRGQGRVETQYF.

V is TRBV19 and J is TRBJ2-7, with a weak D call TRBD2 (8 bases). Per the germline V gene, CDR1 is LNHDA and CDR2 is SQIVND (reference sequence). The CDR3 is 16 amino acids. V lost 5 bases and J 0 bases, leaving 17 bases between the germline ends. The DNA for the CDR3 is TGTGCCAGTAGTCCGGGAGGGGACAGACCCTCCTACGAGCAGTACTTC. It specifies CASSPGGDRPSYEQYF.

CDR3 sequence (DNA): TGTGCCAGCAGTCCCTCAGGGGGCGCAGGGAACGAGCAGTACTTC. Protein sequence: CASSPSGGAGNEQYF. The genes are TRBV27 and TRBJ2-7, with 8 bases aligning to TRBD1. Losses at the gene ends were 5 bases for V and 5 bases for J; bases not matched to a gene: 11. CDR3 length equals 15 residues. Germline V gene data show CDR1 as MNHEY and CDR2 as SMNVEV (reference sequence).

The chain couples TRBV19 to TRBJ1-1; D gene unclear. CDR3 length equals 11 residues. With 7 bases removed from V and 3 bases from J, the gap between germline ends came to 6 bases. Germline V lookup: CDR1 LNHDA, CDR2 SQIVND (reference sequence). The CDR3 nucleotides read TGTGCCAGTACGGGTTACACTGAAGCTTTCTTT. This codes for CASTGYTEAFF. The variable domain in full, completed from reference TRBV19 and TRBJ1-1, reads DGGITQSPKYLFRKEGQNVTLSCEQNLNHDAMYWYRQDPGQGLRLIYYSQIVNDFQKGDIAEGYSVSREKKESFPLTVTSAQKNPTAFYLCASTGYTEAFFGQGTRLTVV.

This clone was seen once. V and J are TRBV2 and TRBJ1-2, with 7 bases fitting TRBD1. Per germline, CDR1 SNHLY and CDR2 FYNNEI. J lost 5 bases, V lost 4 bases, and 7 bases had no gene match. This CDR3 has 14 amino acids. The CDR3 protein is CASSGQGALYGYTF. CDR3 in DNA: TGTGCCAGCAGTGGACAGGGCGCTTTATATGGCTACACCTTC.

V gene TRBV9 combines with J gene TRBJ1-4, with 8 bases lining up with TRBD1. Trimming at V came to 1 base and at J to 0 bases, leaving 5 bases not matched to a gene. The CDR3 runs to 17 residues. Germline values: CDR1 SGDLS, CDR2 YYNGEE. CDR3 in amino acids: CASSVTGGVTTNEKLFF. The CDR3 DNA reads TGTGCCAGCAGCGTAACAGGGGGTGTTACAACTAATGAAAAACTGTTTTTT.

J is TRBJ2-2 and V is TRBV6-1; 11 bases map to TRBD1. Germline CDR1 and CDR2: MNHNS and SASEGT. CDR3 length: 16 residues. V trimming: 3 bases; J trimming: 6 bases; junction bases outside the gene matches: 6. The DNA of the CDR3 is TGTGCCAGCAGTGACAGGGACAGGGGGTGGTCCGGGGAGCTGTTTTTT. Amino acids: CASSDRDRGWSGELFF.

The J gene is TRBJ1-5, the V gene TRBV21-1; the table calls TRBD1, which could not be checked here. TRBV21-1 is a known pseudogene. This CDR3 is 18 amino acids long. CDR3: CASSKKGTGLYSNQPQHF. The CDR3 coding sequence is TGTGCCAGCAGCAAAAAAGGGACAGGGCTTTATAGCAATCAGCCCCAGCATTTT.

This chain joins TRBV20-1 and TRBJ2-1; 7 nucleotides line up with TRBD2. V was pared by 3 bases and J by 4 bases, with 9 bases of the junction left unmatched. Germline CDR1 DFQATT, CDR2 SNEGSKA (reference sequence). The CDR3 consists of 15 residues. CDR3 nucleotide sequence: TGCAGTGCTAGTTCCTCTAGCGGCTATTACAATGAGCAGTTCTTC. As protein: CSASSSSGYYNEQFF.

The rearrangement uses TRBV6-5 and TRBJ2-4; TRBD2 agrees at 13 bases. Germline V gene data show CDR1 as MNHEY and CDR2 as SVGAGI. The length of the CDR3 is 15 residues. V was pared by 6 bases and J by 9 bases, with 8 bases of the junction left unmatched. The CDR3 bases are TGTGCCAGCAGCCCACTACTAGCGGGGGGGAGCATTCAGTACTTC. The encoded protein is CASSPLLAGGSIQYF.

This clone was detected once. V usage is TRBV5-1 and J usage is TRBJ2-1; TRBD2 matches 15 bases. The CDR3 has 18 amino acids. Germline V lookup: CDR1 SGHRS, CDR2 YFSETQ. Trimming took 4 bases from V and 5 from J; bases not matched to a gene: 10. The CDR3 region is CASSDRGGLAGGNNEQFF. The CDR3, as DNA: TGCGCCAGCAGCGACCGAGGGGGACTAGCGGGAGGTAACAATGAGCAGTTCTTC.

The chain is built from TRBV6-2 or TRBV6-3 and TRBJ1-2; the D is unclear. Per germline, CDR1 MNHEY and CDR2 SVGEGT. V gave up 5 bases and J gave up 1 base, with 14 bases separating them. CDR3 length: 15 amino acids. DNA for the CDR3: TGTGCCAGCAGTAATACAGCTACTGGTAACTATGGCTACACCTTC. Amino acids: CASSNTATGNYGYTF.

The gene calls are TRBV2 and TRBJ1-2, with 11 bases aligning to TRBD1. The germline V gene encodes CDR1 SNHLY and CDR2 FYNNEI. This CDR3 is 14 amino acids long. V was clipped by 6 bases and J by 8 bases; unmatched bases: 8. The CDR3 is CASSTGQGALGYTF. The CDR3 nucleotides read TGTGCCAGCAGCACCGGACAGGGGGCGCTCGGCTACACCTTC.